The 20 T cell receptor beta chains below come from one sample, sequenced in a study of identical twins. TCRdb itself ran the 5' RACE reads through MiXCR, one entry per CDR3 protein. The sample consists of 400,000 to 650,000 distinct CDR3 sequences, under 25% of them appearing once. This sample was also put to use in a study of T cells expressing NK-cell markers.

The sample was CD4+ T cells sorted from blood. The receptors come from a woman between 18 and 29 years old in good health.

The genes are TRBV20-1 and TRBJ2-3, with D unclear. The CDR3 contains 11 residues. V was trimmed by 1 base and J by 5 bases, leaving 4 bases between them. CDR1 is DFQATT, CDR2 SNEGSKA, per germline (reference sequence). This CDR3 reads CSARVQDTQYF. In DNA, the CDR3 is TGCAGTGCTAGAGTCCAAGATACGCAGTATTTT.

This clonotype was counted a few times. The rearrangement links TRBV12-3 or TRBV12-4 to TRBJ2-7; D is possibly TRBD1 (5 bases). CDR3 length: 15 amino acids. V shed 6 bases and J shed 6 bases, with 21 bases lying between them. The CDR3 protein is CASSLTMTLQGEQYF. The CDR3 region has the DNA TGTGCCAGCAGCCTCACCATGACCCTCCAGGGCGAGCAGTACTTC.

This chain connects TRBV11-1 to TRBJ2-1, with 12 bases fitting TRBD2. Germline values: CDR1 SGHAT, CDR2 FQDESV (reference sequence). Germline trimming cut 4 bases from V and 8 bases from J; bases unmatched to any gene: 6. CDR3 length equals 15 residues. CDR3 in DNA: TGTGCCAGCAGCTACCGGACTAGCGGGGTGGATGAGCAGTTCTTC. Amino acid sequence: CASSYRTSGVDEQFF.

This chain uses TRBV5-1 with TRBJ1-2; D might be TRBD1 (6 bases). V lost 4 bases to trimming and J lost 8 bases, with 18 bases between them. There are 14 residues in the CDR3. Germline V gives CDR1 SGHRS, CDR2 YFSETQ. CDR3 DNA sequence: TGCGCCAGCAGCGGGGGTCCGACAGGTAACGGCTACACCTTC. Translating it yields CASSGGPTGNGYTF.

The chain couples TRBV6-2 or TRBV6-3 to TRBJ2-2; D remains ambiguous. With 5 bases removed from V and 7 bases from J, the gap between germline ends came to 17 bases. CDR3 length: 15 residues. Germline CDR1 is MNHEY and CDR2 is SVGEGT. The CDR3 DNA sequence: TGTGCCAGCAGTGGGGTCCGTGACCTGGGCGGGGAGCTGTTTTTT. It is translated as CASSGVRDLGGELFF.

The chain links TRBV20-1 to TRBJ2-7, with D unclear. The CDR3 is 12 residues long. With 2 bases removed from V and 1 base from J, the gap between germline ends came to 6 bases. In germline, CDR1 is DFQATT, CDR2 SNEGSKA (reference sequence). CDR3 sequence (DNA): TGCAGTGCTAGACCAGTTTCCTACGAGCAGTACTTC. This encodes CSARPVSYEQYF.

The table lists this clonotype with a few counts. This rearrangement joins TRBV29-1 to TRBJ2-2, with D unresolved. The CDR3 consists of 11 residues. The germline gives CDR1 SQVTM, CDR2 ANQGSEA. Trimming took off 6 bases at V and 3 bases at J, with 5 bases between the two ends. In DNA form, the CDR3 reads TGCAGCGTGACCCACACCGGGGAGCTGTTTTTT. Its protein product is CSVTHTGELFF.

This clonotype was counted a few times. V is TRBV6-2 or TRBV6-3 and J is TRBJ2-7; D call uncertain. The CDR3 sequence is 11 residues long. V lost 6 bases, J lost 11 bases, and 14 bases lay in between. CDR1 and CDR2 (germline): MNHEY, SVGEGT. The CDR3: CASRSLSFEYF. In DNA form, the CDR3 reads TGTGCCAGCAGGTCGCTATCCTTCGAGTACTTC.

The sample holds a few counts of this clonotype. This sequence joins TRBV20-1 and TRBJ1-2; D might be TRBD1 (6 bases). This CDR3 region has 16 residues. V was shortened by 1 base and J by 4 bases, with 19 bases between the two germline ends. CDR1 and CDR2 from the germline V gene are DFQATT and SNEGSKA (reference sequence). The CDR3 region is CSARGYRDDTGYGYTF. The CDR3 bases are TGCAGTGCTAGAGGATACAGGGACGATACTGGCTATGGCTACACCTTC.

The chain links TRBV5-6 to TRBJ1-1; tentatively, D is TRBD1 (5 bases). The V gene lost 4 bases and the J gene lost 1 base, with 14 bases spanning the gap. Looked up from germline, CDR1 is SGHDT and CDR2 is YYEEEE. CDR3 length: 15 residues. Here the CDR3 DNA reads TGTGCCAGCAGCCGGGGTACAGGAAGGAACACTGAAGCTTTCTTT. It is translated as CASSRGTGRNTEAFF.

CDR3 sequence: CASSTRTGGTEAFF. CDR3 sequence (DNA): TGCGCCAGCAGCACTCGGACGGGCGGTACTGAAGCTTTCTTT. The rearrangement links TRBV5-1 to TRBJ1-1, with D unclear. V dropped 4 bases and J dropped 5 bases, with 15 bases sitting between them. The CDR3 spans 14 residues. Germline assignment: CDR1 SGHRS and CDR2 YFSETQ.

The table lists this clonotype with many counts. CDR3 region: CAISDGQSSSYEQYF. The CDR3 DNA follows: TGTGCCATCAGTGACGGGCAGTCGAGCTCCTACGAGCAGTACTTC. J is TRBJ2-7 and V is TRBV10-3, with D uncertain. This CDR3 contains 15 residues. CDR1 is ENHRY, CDR2 SYGVKD, per germline. V was cut by 3 bases and J by 0 bases, with 12 bases left in between.

This clonotype has a handful of counts. V is TRBV4-3 and J is TRBJ2-1, with 7 bases fitting TRBD2. V shed 8 bases and J 10 bases; nucleotides not matched to a gene: 11. This CDR3 is built from 13 residues. Germline V gives CDR1 LGHNA, CDR2 YSLEER. This CDR3 is CASATGLAEEQFF. CDR3 DNA sequence: TGCGCCAGCGCAACGGGGCTAGCGGAAGAGCAGTTCTTC.

This clonotype was picked up many times. The V and J genes are TRBV10-3 and TRBJ2-7; a possible D gene is TRBD1 (5 bases). Germline CDR1 and CDR2: ENHRY and SYGVKD. CDR3 length equals 12 residues. The V and J ends lost 10 bases and 3 bases respectively, with 13 bases between them. The CDR3 DNA is TGTGCCACCCGCCGCCAGGGCTACGAGCAGTACTTC. As protein: CATRRQGYEQYF.

This clonotype was counted between two and nine times. The chain links TRBV28 to TRBJ2-7, with TRBD2 matching over 9 bases. V was pared by 3 bases and J by 0 bases, with 6 bases of the junction left unmatched. The CDR3 length is 16 residues. CDR1 and CDR2 (germline): MDHEN, SYDVKM. The DNA for the CDR3 is TGTGCCAGCAGTTTTTCCCTAGCGGGGCTCTCCTACGAGCAGTACTTC. This translates into CASSFSLAGLSYEQYF.

This clonotype occurred a few times. The J gene is TRBJ1-5, the V gene TRBV10-3; 7 bases map to TRBD1. CDR1 is ENHRY, CDR2 SYGVKD, per germline. V was clipped by 9 bases and J by 7 bases; unmatched bases: 6. The CDR3 runs 12 residues. DNA for the CDR3: TGTGCCATTGACAGGGTCCGCCAGCCCCAGCATTTT. It is translated as CAIDRVRQPQHF.

V usage is TRBV11-3 and J usage is TRBJ1-6; TRBD1 might be the D (6 bases). Germline lookup yields CDR1 SGHNT and CDR2 YENEEA. V gave up 3 bases and J gave up 9 bases, with 12 bases separating them. CDR3 length equals 14 residues. The CDR3: CASSFSRGFSPLHF. The CDR3 DNA sequence: TGTGCCAGCAGCTTCTCCAGGGGCTTTTCACCCCTCCACTTT. Full variable domain (missing parts from reference TRBV11-3 and TRBJ1-6): EAGVVQSPRYKIIEKKQPVAFWCNPISGHNTLYWYLQNLGQGPELLIRYENEEAVDDSQLPKDRFSAERLKGVDSTLKIQPAELGDSAVYLCASSFSRGFSPLHFGNGTRLTVT.

This clonotype was counted between two and nine times. This chain joins TRBV27 and TRBJ1-5; D unresolved. This CDR3 spans 14 amino acids. Germline V CDR1 and CDR2: MNHEY, SMNVEV (reference sequence). With 2 bases removed from V and 4 bases from J, the gap between germline ends came to 9 bases. CDR3 amino acids: CASSLIDGNQPQHF. The CDR3 DNA reads TGTGCCAGCAGTTTAATCGACGGTAATCAGCCCCAGCATTTT.

This clonotype was picked up a small number of times. The V and J genes are TRBV5-6 and TRBJ2-1; D call uncertain. The CDR3 is 12 amino acids. Germline CDR1 and CDR2: SGHDT and YYEEEE. The V gene lost 2 bases and the J gene lost 9 bases, with 9 bases spanning the gap. The CDR3 DNA reads as TGTGCCAGCAGCTTTGTTGCCCTTGAGCAGTTCTTC. The encoded protein is CASSFVALEQFF.

The rearrangement links TRBV7-6 to TRBJ2-2; 8 bases map to TRBD1. With 2 bases clipped from V and 1 base from J, the junction kept 3 bases outside the gene matches. From germline, CDR1 is SGHVS and CDR2 FNYEAQ. The CDR3 loop spans 16 amino acids. CDR3 coding DNA: TGTGCCAGCAGCTTATGGACAGGGATGAACACCGGGGAGCTGTTTTTT. This codes for CASSLWTGMNTGELFF.